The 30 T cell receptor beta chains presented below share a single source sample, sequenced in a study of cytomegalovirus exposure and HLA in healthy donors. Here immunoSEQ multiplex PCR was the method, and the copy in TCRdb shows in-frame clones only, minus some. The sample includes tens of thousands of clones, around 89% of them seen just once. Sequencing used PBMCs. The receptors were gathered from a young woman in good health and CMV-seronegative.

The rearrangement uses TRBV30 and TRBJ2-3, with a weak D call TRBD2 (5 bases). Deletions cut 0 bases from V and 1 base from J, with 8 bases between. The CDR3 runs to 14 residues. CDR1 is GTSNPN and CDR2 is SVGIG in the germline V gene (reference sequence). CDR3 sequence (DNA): TGTGCCTGGAGTGTCTCCGGGGGCACAGATACGCAGTATTTT. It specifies CAWSVSGGTDTQYF.

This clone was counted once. The DNA for the CDR3 is TGTGCCAGCAGCCTTAGACAGAGCTACGAGCAGTACTTC. Translated: CASSLRQSYEQYF. The V and J genes are TRBV11-2 and TRBJ2-7, with D possibly being TRBD1 (5 bases). The germline CDR1 and CDR2 sequences are SGHAT and FQNNGV. This CDR3 has 13 residues. V was trimmed by 5 bases and J by 3 bases, leaving 11 bases between them.

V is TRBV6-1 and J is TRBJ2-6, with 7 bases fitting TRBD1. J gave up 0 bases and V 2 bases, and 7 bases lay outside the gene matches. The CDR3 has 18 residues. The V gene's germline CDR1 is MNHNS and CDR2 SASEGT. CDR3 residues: CASSELGQADSGANVLTF. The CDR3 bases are TGTGCCAGCAGTGAACTAGGACAGGCCGACTCTGGGGCCAACGTCCTGACTTTC.

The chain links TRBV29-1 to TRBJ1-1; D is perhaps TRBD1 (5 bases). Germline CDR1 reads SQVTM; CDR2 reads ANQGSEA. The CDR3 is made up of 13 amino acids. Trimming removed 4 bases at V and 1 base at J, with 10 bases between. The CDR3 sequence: CSVGWGENTEAFF. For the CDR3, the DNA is TGCAGCGTTGGATGGGGCGAGAACACTGAAGCTTTCTTT.

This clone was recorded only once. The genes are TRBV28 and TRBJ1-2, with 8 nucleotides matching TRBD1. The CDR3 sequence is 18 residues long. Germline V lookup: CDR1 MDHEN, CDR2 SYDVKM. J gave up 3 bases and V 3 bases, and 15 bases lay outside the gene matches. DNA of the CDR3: TGTGCCAGCAGTTTTCTTACAACTTCCGGGACAGGCCACTATGGCTACACCTTC. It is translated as CASSFLTTSGTGHYGYTF.

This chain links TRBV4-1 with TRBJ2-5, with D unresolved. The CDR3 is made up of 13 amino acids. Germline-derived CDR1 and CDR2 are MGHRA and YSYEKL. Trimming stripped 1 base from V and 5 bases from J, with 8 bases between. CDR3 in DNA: TGCGCCAGCAGCCAAGTTACTCGGGAGACCCAGTACTTC. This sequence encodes CASSQVTRETQYF.

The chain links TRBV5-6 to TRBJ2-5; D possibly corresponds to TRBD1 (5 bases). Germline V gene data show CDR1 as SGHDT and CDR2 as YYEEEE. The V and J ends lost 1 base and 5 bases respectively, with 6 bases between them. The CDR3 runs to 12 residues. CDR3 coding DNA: TGTGCCAGCAGCTTGAGGGGCGAGACCCAGTACTTC. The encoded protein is CASSLRGETQYF.

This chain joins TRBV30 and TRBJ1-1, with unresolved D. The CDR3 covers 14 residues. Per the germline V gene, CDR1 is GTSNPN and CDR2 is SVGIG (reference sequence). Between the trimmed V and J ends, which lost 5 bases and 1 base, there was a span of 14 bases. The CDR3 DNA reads TGTGCCTGGGGGAACGGGAGAGAGAACACTGAAGCTTTCTTT. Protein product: CAWGNGRENTEAFF.

CDR3 DNA sequence: TGTGCCAGTACCGGGACAGTGGGGACCCAGTACTTC. Translation: CASTGTVGTQYF. The V gene is TRBV2, the J gene TRBJ2-5, with 7 bases aligning to TRBD1. V trimming: 9 bases; J trimming: 7 bases; junction bases outside the gene matches: 8. CDR1 and CDR2 (germline): SNHLY, FYNNEI. The CDR3 consists of 12 residues.

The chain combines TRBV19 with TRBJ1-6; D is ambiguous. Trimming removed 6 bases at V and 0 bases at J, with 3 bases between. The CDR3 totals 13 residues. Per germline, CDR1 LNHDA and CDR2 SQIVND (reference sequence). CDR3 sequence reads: CASSSSYNSPLHF. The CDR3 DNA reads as TGTGCCAGTAGCAGCTCCTATAATTCACCCCTCCACTTT.

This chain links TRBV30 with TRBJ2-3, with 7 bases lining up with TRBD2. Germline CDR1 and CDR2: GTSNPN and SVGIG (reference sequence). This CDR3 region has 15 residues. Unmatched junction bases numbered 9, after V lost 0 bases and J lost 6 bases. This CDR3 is CAWSVGAGEADTQYF. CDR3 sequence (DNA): TGTGCCTGGAGTGTAGGGGCGGGGGAGGCGGATACGCAGTATTTT.

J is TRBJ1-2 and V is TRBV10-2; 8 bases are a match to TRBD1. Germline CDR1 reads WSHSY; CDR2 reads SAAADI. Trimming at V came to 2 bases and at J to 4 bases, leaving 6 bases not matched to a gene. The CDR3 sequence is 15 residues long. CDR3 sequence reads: CASSEQGALGYGYTF. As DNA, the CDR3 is TGCGCCAGCAGTGAGCAGGGGGCTCTCGGCTATGGCTACACCTTC.

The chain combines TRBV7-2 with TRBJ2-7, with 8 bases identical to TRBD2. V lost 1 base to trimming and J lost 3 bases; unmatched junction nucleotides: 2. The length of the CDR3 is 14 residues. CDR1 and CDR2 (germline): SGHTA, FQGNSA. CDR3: CASSLGRGGYEQYF. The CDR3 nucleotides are TGTGCCAGCAGCTTAGGTCGGGGGGGCTACGAGCAGTACTTC.

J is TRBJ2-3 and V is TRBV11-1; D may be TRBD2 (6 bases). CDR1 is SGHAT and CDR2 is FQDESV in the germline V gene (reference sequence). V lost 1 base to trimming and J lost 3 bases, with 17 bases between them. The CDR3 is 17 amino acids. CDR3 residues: CASSLGAWGGKTDTQYF. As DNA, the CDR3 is TGTGCCAGCAGCTTAGGGGCCTGGGGCGGGAAGACAGATACGCAGTATTTT.

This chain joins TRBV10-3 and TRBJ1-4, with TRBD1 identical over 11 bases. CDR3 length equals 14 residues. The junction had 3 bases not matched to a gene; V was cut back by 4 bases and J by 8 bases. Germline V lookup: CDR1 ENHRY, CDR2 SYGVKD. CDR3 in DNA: TGTGCCATCAGTGGGACAGGGGGCAACGAAAAACTGTTTTTT. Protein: CAISGTGGNEKLFF.

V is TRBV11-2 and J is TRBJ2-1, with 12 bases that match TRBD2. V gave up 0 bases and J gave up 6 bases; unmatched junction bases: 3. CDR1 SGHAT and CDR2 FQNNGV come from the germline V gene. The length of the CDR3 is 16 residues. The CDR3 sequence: CASSLDLAGGVNEQFF. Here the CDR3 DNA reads TGTGCCAGCAGCTTAGACCTAGCGGGAGGGGTCAATGAGCAGTTCTTC. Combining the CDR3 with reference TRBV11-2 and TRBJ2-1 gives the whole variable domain EAGVAQSPRYKIIEKRQSVAFWCNPISGHATLYWYQQILGQGPKLLIQFQNNGVVDDSQLPKDRFSAERLKGVDSTLKIQPAKLEDSAVYLCASSLDLAGGVNEQFFGPGTRLTVL.

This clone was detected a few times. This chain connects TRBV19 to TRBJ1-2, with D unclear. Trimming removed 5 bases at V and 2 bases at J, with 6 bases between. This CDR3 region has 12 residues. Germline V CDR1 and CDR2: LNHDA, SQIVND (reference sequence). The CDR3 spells CASSVENYGYTF. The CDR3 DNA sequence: TGTGCCAGTAGTGTCGAGAACTATGGCTACACCTTC.

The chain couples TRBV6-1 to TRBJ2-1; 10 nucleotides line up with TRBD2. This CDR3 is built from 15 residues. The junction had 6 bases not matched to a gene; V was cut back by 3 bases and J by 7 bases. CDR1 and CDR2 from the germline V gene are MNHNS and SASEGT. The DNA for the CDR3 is TGTGCCAGCAGTGATGGGGCTAGCGGGAGTAATGAGCAGTTCTTC. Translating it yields CASSDGASGSNEQFF.

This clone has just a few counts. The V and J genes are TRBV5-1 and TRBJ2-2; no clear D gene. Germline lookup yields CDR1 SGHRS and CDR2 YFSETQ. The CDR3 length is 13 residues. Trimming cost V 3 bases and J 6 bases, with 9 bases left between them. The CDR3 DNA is TGCGCCAGCAGCTCCAGTCGGGCCGGGGAGCTGTTTTTT. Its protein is CASSSSRAGELFF.

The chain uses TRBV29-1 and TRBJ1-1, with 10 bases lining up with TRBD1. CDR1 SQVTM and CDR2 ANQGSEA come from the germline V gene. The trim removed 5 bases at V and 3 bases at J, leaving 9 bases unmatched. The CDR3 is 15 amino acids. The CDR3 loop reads CSVQGGQGWDTEAFF. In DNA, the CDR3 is TGCAGCGTTCAAGGGGGACAGGGGTGGGACACTGAAGCTTTCTTT. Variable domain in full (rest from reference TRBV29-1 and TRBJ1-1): SAVISQKPSRDICQRGTSLTIQCQVDSQVTMMFWYRQQPGQSLTLIATANQGSEATYESGFVIDKFPISRPNLTFSTLTVSNMSPEDSSIYLCSVQGGQGWDTEAFFGQGTRLTVV.

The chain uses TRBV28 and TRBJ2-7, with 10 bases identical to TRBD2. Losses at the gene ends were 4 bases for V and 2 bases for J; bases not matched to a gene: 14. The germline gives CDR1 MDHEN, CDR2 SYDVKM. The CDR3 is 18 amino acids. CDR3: CASSSIGLAGVPPYEQYF. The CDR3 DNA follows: TGTGCCAGCAGTTCCATCGGGCTAGCGGGAGTTCCCCCCTACGAGCAGTACTTC.

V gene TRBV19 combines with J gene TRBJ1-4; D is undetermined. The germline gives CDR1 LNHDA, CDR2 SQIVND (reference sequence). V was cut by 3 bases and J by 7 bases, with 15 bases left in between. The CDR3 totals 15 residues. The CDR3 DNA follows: TGTGCCAGTAGTATGGGGAGGGCAGGACCTGAAAAACTGTTTTTT. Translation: CASSMGRAGPEKLFF.

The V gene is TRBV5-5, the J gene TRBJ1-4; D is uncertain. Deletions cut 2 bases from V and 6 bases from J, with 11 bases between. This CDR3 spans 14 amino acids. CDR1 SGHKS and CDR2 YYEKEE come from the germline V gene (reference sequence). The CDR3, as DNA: TGTGCCAGCAGCTTAACGACGGGAGATGAAAAACTGTTTTTT. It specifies CASSLTTGDEKLFF.

The CDR3 DNA sequence: TGTGCCAGCAGTCCAGGCGCGACCTCCTACAATGAGCAGTTCTTC. Translating it yields CASSPGATSYNEQFF. This rearrangement joins TRBV27 to TRBJ2-1; D remains unclear. V lost 5 bases and J 0 bases, leaving 11 bases between the germline ends. The CDR3 length is 15 residues. Germline V CDR1 and CDR2: MNHEY, SMNVEV (reference sequence).

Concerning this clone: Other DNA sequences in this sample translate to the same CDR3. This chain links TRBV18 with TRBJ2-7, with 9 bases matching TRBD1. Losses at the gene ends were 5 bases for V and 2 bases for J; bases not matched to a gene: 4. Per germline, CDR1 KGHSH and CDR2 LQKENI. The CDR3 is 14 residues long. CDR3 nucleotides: TGTGCCAGCTCAACCGGGACAGGGACCTACGAGCAGTACTTC. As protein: CASSTGTGTYEQYF. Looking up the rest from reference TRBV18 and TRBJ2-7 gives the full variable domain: NAGVMQNPRHLVRRRGQEARLRCSPMKGHSHVYWYRQLPEEGLKFMVYLQKENIIDESGMPKERFSAEFPKEGPSILRIQQVVRGDSAAYFCASSTGTGTYEQYFGPGTRLTVT.

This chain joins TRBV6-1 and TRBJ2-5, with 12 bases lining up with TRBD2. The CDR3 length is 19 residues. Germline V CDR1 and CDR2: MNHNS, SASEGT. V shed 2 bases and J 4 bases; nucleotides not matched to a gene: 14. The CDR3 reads CASSERVLAGGQGRETQYF. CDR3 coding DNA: TGTGCCAGCAGTGAAAGGGTTCTAGCGGGGGGGCAGGGGCGAGAGACCCAGTACTTC.

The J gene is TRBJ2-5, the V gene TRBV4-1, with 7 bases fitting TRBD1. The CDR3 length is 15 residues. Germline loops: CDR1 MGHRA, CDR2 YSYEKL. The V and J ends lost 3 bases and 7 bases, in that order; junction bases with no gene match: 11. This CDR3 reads CASSQTGQPAGTQYF. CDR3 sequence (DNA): TGCGCCAGCAGCCAGACGGGACAGCCAGCAGGGACCCAGTACTTC.

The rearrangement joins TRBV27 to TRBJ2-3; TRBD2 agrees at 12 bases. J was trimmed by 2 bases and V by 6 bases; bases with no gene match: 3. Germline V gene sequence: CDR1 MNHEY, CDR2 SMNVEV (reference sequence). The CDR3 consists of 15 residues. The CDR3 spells CASRWTSGVTDTQYF. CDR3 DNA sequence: TGTGCCAGCAGATGGACTAGCGGGGTCACAGATACGCAGTATTTT.

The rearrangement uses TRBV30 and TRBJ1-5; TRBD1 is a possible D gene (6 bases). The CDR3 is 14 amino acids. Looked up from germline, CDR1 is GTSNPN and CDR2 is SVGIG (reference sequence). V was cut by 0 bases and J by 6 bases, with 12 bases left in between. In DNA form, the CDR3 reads TGTGCCTGGAGTGTATTGGCAGGGGTTCAGCCCCAGCATTTT. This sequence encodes CAWSVLAGVQPQHF.

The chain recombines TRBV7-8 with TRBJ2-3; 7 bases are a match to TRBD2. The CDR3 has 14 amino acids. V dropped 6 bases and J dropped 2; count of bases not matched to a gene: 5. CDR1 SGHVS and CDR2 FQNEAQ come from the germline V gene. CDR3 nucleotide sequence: TGTGCCAGCAGTCCACGGGACTACACAGATACGCAGTATTTT. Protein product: CASSPRDYTDTQYF.